Detailed here is one T cell receptor beta chain. No antigen is known for it. Receptor amplification or capture employed 5' RACE. The input for every TCR library was around 3.5 ug of total RNA. For each sample, cDNA synthesis was carried out in eight separate reactions using SMARTScribe reverse transcriptase. During cDNA synthesis, template switching introduced unique molecular identifiers that contained a 6-nucleotide sample barcode. Two nested PCRs of around 15 and 10 cycles amplified the TCRalpha and TCRbeta cDNA, and bead purification followed each PCR. Before amplification, the cDNA was treated with uracil DNA-glycosylase and purified using the QIAquick PCR purification kit. The second PCR added Illumina TruSeq-compatible adapters along with sample-specific barcodes. TapeStation and Qubit were used to check library quality and concentration, and about 5 ng of each library was pooled. Pooled libraries were sequenced on an Illumina HiSeq2500 single-index Rapid Run with 2 x 100 bp reads and custom sequencing primers. Per the original workflow: MiGEC version 1.2.6 was used for UMI-based consensus assembly to correct PCR and sequencing errors. MiXCR version 2.1.1 was used for V(D)J alignment, clonotype assembly and CDR3 extraction. Gene usage, clonotype sharing and MAIT/NKT TCR abundance were normalised by analysing the top 1000, 10 000 and 20 000 clonotypes per sample. After downsampling to 27 000 UMIs, diversity was calculated as the inverse Simpson index using the vegan R package. Statistical testing used paired Mann-Whitney U tests on the discordant twin pairs and applied Benjamini-Hochberg correction for multiple testing. After TCRdb reprocessed the reads, each CDR3 protein sequence was kept as one row, without DNA. The V and J calls here are based on TCRdb, not the publication. The sample table on file contains around 100,000 distinct CDR3 sequences. Together, the top ten hold roughly 1.9% of the sample.

The data were obtained in a study of monozygotic twins with inflammatory bowel disease (dated by TCRdb to between 2019 and 2020). For the wider study: A total of roughly 28 monozygotic twin pairs were included in the full study, comprising nine German pairs (four IBD-concordant, five IBD-discordant) and 19 IBD-discordant Danish pairs. Within discordant pairs, disease-associated traits were sought mainly by comparing IBD patients with their genetically identical healthy co-twins. Each individual had, on average, about 151 000 unique TCRalpha sequences and 181 000 unique TCRbeta sequences available for analysis. General study outcomes and caveats: Background noise and inter-individual variability may have been introduced into the repertoires by the differing immunosuppressive treatments among patients. Concordant and discordant twins showed no difference in repertoire similarity, possibly because of limited statistical power. Fewer clonotypes were shared with other individuals by IBD patients than by healthy twins, most markedly in patients showing signs of disease activity. The analysis was unable to tell different T cell subtypes apart. TCRbeta repertoire diversity, by inverse Simpson index, was decreased in IBD patients compared with their healthy co-twins. The results gave no support for a single strong signal or clonotype linked to IBD.

Including the terminal cysteine and phenylalanine, the CDR3 comprises 11 residues. DNA was not recorded. The germline V gene (reference sequence) provides CDR1 SGHKS and CDR2 YYEKEE. A 2.5 ml peripheral blood sample was drawn into PAXgene tubes per donor and stored at -80°C. Without T cell sorting, total RNA was isolated from whole blood using the PAXgene blood miRNA kit on an automated QIAcube. Peripheral blood from monozygotic twin pairs concordant or discordant for inflammatory bowel disease was subjected to deep TCRalpha and TCRbeta repertoire profiling with unique molecular barcoding. Smoking habits were recorded for all twin pairs, and each individual was classified as a current, former or never smoker.

This TCR came from a human donor with ulcerative colitis or Crohn's disease, or a healthy co-twin of an affected twin (not recorded which). The sequencing sample was made of blood. This receptor chain uses TRBV5-5 and TRBJ1-2; TCRdb names TRBD1, which stays unverified in the absence of DNA. The encoded CDR3 is CASSSRGGYTF.